The clone carrying this T cell receptor beta chain was seen a few times. Trimming shortened V by 1 base and J by 5 bases, and 11 bases separated the two germline ends. Germline V lookup: CDR1 SGHDN, CDR2 FVKESK. The CDR3 spans 14 residues. This sample stems from a study of cytomegalovirus exposure and HLA in healthy donors. Sequencing was performed with immunoSEQ multiplex PCR; in TCRdb, only in-frame clones are kept and a portion is missing. In the table there are 200,000 or so clones, 85% to 95% of which are singletons. Sample: PBMCs. The rearrangement joins TRBV14 to TRBJ1-1; D gene unclear. The receptor comes from a woman under 30 in good health and CMV-seronegative. The CDR3 DNA is TGTGCCAGCAGCCAAGTTGCGGGTAGGACTGAAGCTTTCTTT. Amino acids: CASSQVAGRTEAFF.